Below, 24 T cell receptor beta chains from the same sample are listed, as sequenced in a study of control samples from healthy donors and cancer patients. The protocol was immunoSEQ multiplex PCR, while the TCRdb copy is restricted to in-frame clones and leaves out a portion. The table includes 140,000 to 150,000 clones, more than 85% detected once. Sample: blood. Receptor source: a man aged 25-45 years in good health.

V and J are TRBV28 and TRBJ1-4; D gene ambiguous. Germline lookup yields CDR1 MDHEN and CDR2 SYDVKM. Deletions cut 6 bases from V and 8 bases from J, with 13 bases between. This CDR3 comprises 13 residues. CDR3 DNA sequence: TGTGCCAGCAGCCCCCAGACTGACGAAAAACTGTTTTTT. Its translation is CASSPQTDEKLFF.

The V call is TRBV4-1, the J call TRBJ1-1, with D uncertain. There are 14 residues in the CDR3. V was shortened by 2 bases and J by 3 bases, with 10 bases between the two germline ends. Germline V gene sequence: CDR1 MGHRA, CDR2 YSYEKL. DNA for the CDR3: TGCGCCAGCAGCCAAAACAGCGGCGACACTGAAGCTTTCTTT. It codes for CASSQNSGDTEAFF.

The genes are TRBV19 and TRBJ1-6, with 9 positions matching TRBD1. CDR1 LNHDA and CDR2 SQIVND come from the germline V gene (reference sequence). CDR3 length equals 15 residues. The V gene end was trimmed by 5 bases and the J gene end by 9 bases; junction bases not matched to a gene: 8. The CDR3 here is CASSVQGARGSPLHF. CDR3 DNA sequence: TGTGCCAGTAGTGTACAGGGGGCGCGGGGTTCACCCCTCCACTTT.

The rearrangement uses TRBV4-1 and TRBJ1-2; TRBD1 is a possible D gene (5 bases). This CDR3 spans 15 amino acids. V dropped 3 bases and J dropped 5 bases, with 16 bases sitting between them. CDR1 is MGHRA and CDR2 is YSYEKL in the germline V gene. The CDR3 bases are TGCGCCAGCAGCCAGGGGCCCGGCACACTTTATGGCTACACCTTC. Its protein product is CASSQGPGTLYGYTF.

Only one count was recorded for this clone. Because the CDR3's place on the DNA is in doubt, the DNA is left out and the CDR3 is given as listed by TCRdb. The chain has TRBV30 and TRBJ1-6. The V gene's germline CDR1 is GTSNPN and CDR2 SVGIG (reference sequence). The CDR3 spans 12 amino acids, including both terminal residues. The CDR3 is CAWSSGQGPSHF.

V gene TRBV11-1 combines with J gene TRBJ1-6, with D tentatively TRBD1 (5 bases). The V and J ends lost 1 base and 0 bases respectively, with 7 bases between them. CDR1 is SGHAT and CDR2 is FQDESV in the germline V gene (reference sequence). The CDR3 totals 16 residues. CDR3 DNA sequence: TGTGCCAGCAGCTTAGACAGGAGCTCCTATAATTCACCCCTCCACTTT. It translates to CASSLDRSSYNSPLHF.

V is TRBV6-5 and J is TRBJ1-6; no firm D call. The CDR3 contains 14 residues. Trimming shortened V by 6 bases and J by 7 bases, and 13 bases separated the two germline ends. The germline V gene encodes CDR1 MNHEY and CDR2 SVGAGI. CDR3 DNA sequence: TGTGCCAGCAGCAACAGTCCCCCGAATTCACCCCTCCACTTT. Translated, it gives CASSNSPPNSPLHF.

The genes are TRBV12-3 or TRBV12-4 and TRBJ2-2; possibly TRBD1 or TRBD2 for D (5 bases each). CDR3 length: 10 residues. V was cut by 8 bases and J by 10 bases, with 8 bases left in between. In DNA form, the CDR3 reads TGTGCCAGCGAAGGGACGGAGCTGTTTTTT. Protein sequence: CASEGTELFF.

This rearrangement joins TRBV7-9 to TRBJ2-7; 8 bases are a match to TRBD1. The CDR3 consists of 16 residues. The germline CDR1 and CDR2 sequences are SEHNR and FQNEAQ (reference sequence). Trimming took 5 bases from V and 2 from J; bases not matched to a gene: 11. CDR3 in amino acids: CASSLWSGTGAYEQYF. CDR3 bases: TGTGCCAGCAGCCTCTGGTCCGGGACAGGAGCCTACGAGCAGTACTTC.

The chain combines TRBV7-9 with TRBJ2-5, with D perhaps matching TRBD1 or TRBD2 (5 bases each). CDR1 and CDR2 (germline): SEHNR, FQNEAQ (reference sequence). CDR3 length: 15 amino acids. With 5 bases removed from V and 5 bases from J, the gap between germline ends came to 18 bases. The CDR3 reads CASSPPKSWGETQYF. The CDR3 coding sequence is TGTGCCAGCAGCCCGCCGAAAAGCTGGGGGGAGACCCAGTACTTC.

The chain has TRBV4-1 and TRBJ1-6; 7 bases are shared with TRBD1. The V gene end was trimmed by 1 base and the J gene end by 6 bases; junction bases not matched to a gene: 3. The CDR3 is 15 amino acids. Per germline, CDR1 MGHRA and CDR2 YSYEKL. CDR3 nucleotide sequence: TGCGCCAGCAGCCAAGGGGGACAGATTAATTCACCCCTCCACTTT. Translated: CASSQGGQINSPLHF.

This rearrangement joins TRBV3-1 (or the pseudogene TRBV3-2) to TRBJ1-1; D gene ambiguous. From germline, CDR1 is LGHDT and CDR2 YNNKEL (reference sequence). CDR3 length equals 13 residues. V dropped 1 base and J dropped 1 base, with 4 bases sitting between them. Here the CDR3 DNA reads TGTGCCAGCAGCCAAGTTCCGAACACTGAAGCTTTCTTT. This encodes CASSQVPNTEAFF.

This chain joins TRBV2 and TRBJ2-7; D is unresolved. Germline CDR1 SNHLY, CDR2 FYNNEI. This CDR3 comprises 14 residues. The V and J ends lost 10 bases and 2 bases respectively, with 18 bases between them. The DNA of the CDR3 is TGTGCCATAACCAAGAGTGGCGGACCCTACGAGCAGTACTTC. Translation gives CAITKSGGPYEQYF. The full variable domain, rest sourced from reference TRBV2 and TRBJ2-7, is EPEVTQTPSHQVTQMGQEVILRCVPISNHLYFYWYRQILGQKVEFLVSFYNNEISEKSEIFDDQFSVERPDGSNFTLKIRSTKLEDSAMYFCAITKSGGPYEQYFGPGTRLTVT.

J is TRBJ2-2 and V is TRBV2, with TRBD2 matching over 10 bases. The junction had 7 bases not matched to a gene; V was cut back by 7 bases and J by 2 bases. Germline values: CDR1 SNHLY, CDR2 FYNNEI. This CDR3 comprises 16 residues. Written as DNA, the CDR3 is TGTGCCAGCATGGGAACTAGCGGGGTCAACACCGGGGAGCTGTTTTTT. It specifies CASMGTSGVNTGELFF. Together with reference TRBV2 and TRBJ2-2, the CDR3 gives the full variable domain: EPEVTQTPSHQVTQMGQEVILRCVPISNHLYFYWYRQILGQKVEFLVSFYNNEISEKSEIFDDQFSVERPDGSNFTLKIRSTKLEDSAMYFCASMGTSGVNTGELFFGEGSRLTVL.

The rearrangement links TRBV27 to TRBJ1-4; maybe TRBD1 (5 bases). The CDR3 is made up of 15 amino acids. Germline assignment: CDR1 MNHEY and CDR2 SMNVEV (reference sequence). V gave up 3 bases and J gave up 8 bases, with 16 bases separating them. CDR3 loop: CASSLGPGLGEKLFF. The CDR3 nucleotides are TGTGCCAGCAGTTTGGGGCCGGGGCTCGGGGAAAAACTGTTTTTT.

The chain carries TRBV5-1 and TRBJ1-6; the D is unclear. V lost 0 bases and J lost 0, with 7 bases in between. CDR1 SGHRS and CDR2 YFSETQ come from the germline V gene. This CDR3 has 16 residues. CDR3 loop: CASSLDGGSYNSPLHF. The CDR3 nucleotides are TGCGCCAGCAGCTTGGACGGTGGCTCCTATAATTCACCCCTCCACTTT. Looking up the rest from reference TRBV5-1 and TRBJ1-6 gives the full variable domain: KAGVTQTPRYLIKTRGQQVTLSCSPISGHRSVSWYQQTPGQGLQFLFEYFSETQRNKGNFPGRFSGRQFSNSRSEMNVSTLELGDSALYLCASSLDGGSYNSPLHFGNGTRLTVT.

The chain's CDR3 is CASSLSRSPNEKLFF. The CDR3 nucleotides read TGTGCCAGCAGTTTATCCCGGAGTCCTAATGAAAAACTGTTTTTT. This chain links TRBV27 with TRBJ1-4, with D hard to call. Per the germline V gene, CDR1 is MNHEY and CDR2 is SMNVEV (reference sequence). The CDR3 is made up of 15 amino acids. V lost 0 bases and J 3 bases, leaving 8 bases between the germline ends.

This clone has more than one count but fewer than ten. The CDR3 nucleotides are TGTGCCAGCAGTTTAGGACTAGGTCCGAGCGAGCAGTACTTC. Amino acid sequence: CASSLGLGPSEQYF. The J gene is TRBJ2-7, the V gene TRBV28; 7 bases agree with TRBD2. This CDR3 contains 14 residues. Germline CDR1 reads MDHEN; CDR2 reads SYDVKM. V trimming: 2 bases; J trimming: 6 bases; junction bases outside the gene matches: 7.

The chain links TRBV7-9 to TRBJ2-1, with TRBD1 matching over 7 bases. Trimming took 1 base from V and 4 from J; bases not matched to a gene: 4. The CDR3 is made up of 15 amino acids. The germline V gene encodes CDR1 SEHNR and CDR2 FQNEAQ (reference sequence). DNA for the CDR3: TGTGCCAGCAGCTTAGAGGGGGACAGATACAATGAGCAGTTCTTC. Amino acids: CASSLEGDRYNEQFF.

The count of this clone is one. J is TRBJ1-1 and V is TRBV12-3 or TRBV12-4; D possibly corresponds to TRBD1 (5 bases). CDR3 length: 13 residues. Deletions cut 8 bases from V and 4 bases from J, with 14 bases between. The CDR3 protein is CASRRGRGTEAFF. DNA for the CDR3: TGTGCCAGCCGCCGGGGAAGGGGCACTGAAGCTTTCTTT.

This clone has a single count. The chain links TRBV6-1 to TRBJ2-7; tentatively, D is TRBD2 (6 bases). The germline V gene has CDR1 MNHNS and CDR2 SASEGT. The length of the CDR3 is 16 residues. V lost 0 bases and J lost 2, with 14 bases in between. CDR3 DNA: TGTGCCAGCAGTGAAGCGAGTTGGGGGGACCCCTACGAGCAGTACTTC. As protein: CASSEASWGDPYEQYF.

The CDR3, as DNA: TGTGCCAGCAGAAGGGCTAAGGTTACCGGGGAGCTGTTTTTT. This sequence encodes CASRRAKVTGELFF. The J gene is TRBJ2-2, the V gene TRBV27, with D unclear. V was shortened by 6 bases and J by 5 bases, with 13 bases between the two germline ends. Germline-derived CDR1 and CDR2 are MNHEY and SMNVEV (reference sequence). The CDR3 spans 14 residues.

The rearrangement uses TRBV2 and TRBJ2-1; tentatively, D is TRBD2 (7 bases). V was pared by 8 bases and J by 8 bases, with 13 bases between. The length of the CDR3 is 12 residues. The germline V gene has CDR1 SNHLY and CDR2 FYNNEI. CDR3 nucleotides: TGTGCCAGCGGGGGGGGCGTCGATGAGCAGTTCTTC. Protein sequence: CASGGGVDEQFF.

The V and J genes are TRBV2 and TRBJ1-2; possible D gene TRBD1, 6 bases. The CDR3 runs 15 residues. V gave up 3 bases and J gave up 3 bases, with 14 bases separating them. CDR1 is SNHLY, CDR2 FYNNEI, per germline. The CDR3 DNA reads TGTGCCAGCAGTGAGGGCAGGGGAGGATACTATGGCTACACCTTC. Protein sequence: CASSEGRGGYYGYTF.